In its sample, the clone carrying this T cell receptor (beta chain) was seen once. Its antigen is still unknown. Looked up from germline, CDR1 is SGHVS and CDR2 is FNYEAQ. V was clipped by 5 bases and J by 2 bases; unmatched bases: 12. The CDR3 consists of 16 residues. The data originate from a study of Ad26.COV2.S vaccination and SARS-CoV-2 variants. Method: immunoSEQ multiplex PCR; TCRdb's copy keeps in-frame clones and lacks some. The profile shows approximately 400,000 clones, roughly nine tenths of them singletons. Overall study results and limits: Non-spike TCR breadth showed similarity between vaccine and placebo recipients. The TCR breadth and depth analyses may have produced an underestimate of total T cell responses. Ad26.COV2.S recipients had broader spike-specific TCRs (P = 0.0014).

The receptor was isolated from a human donor who had recovered from COVID-19. The specimen comprised peripheral blood, sampled after recovery from COVID-19. The chain combines TRBV7-6 with TRBJ2-7; 7 bases fit TRBD1. Here the CDR3 reads CASSKTRGSIAYEQYF. CDR3 DNA sequence: TGTGCCAGCAGCAAAACCAGGGGGTCGATAGCCTACGAGCAGTACTTC.